The 18 T cell receptor beta chains below were found in one sample sequenced in a study of blood T cell repertoires in COVID-19. TCRdb's table, derived via immunoSEQ multiplex PCR, lists solely in-frame clones and lacks some. The sample lists 130,000 or so clones; around 81% were seen once. The sample taken for sequencing was peripheral blood. The source of these receptors is a woman aged 60-75 years with active or convalescent COVID-19.

This clone was detected once. The rearrangement uses TRBV24-1 and TRBJ1-1; TRBD1 might be the D (6 bases). V shed 4 bases and J shed 10 bases, with 18 bases lying between them. Germline loops: CDR1 KGHDR, CDR2 SFDVKD. This CDR3 spans 14 amino acids. CDR3 region: CATSEPDRPEGAFF. The CDR3 bases are TGTGCCACCAGTGAACCGGACAGACCAGAGGGAGCTTTCTTT.

This chain uses TRBV19 with TRBJ1-5; TRBD1 matches at 9 bases. V gave up 5 bases and J gave up 0 bases; unmatched junction bases: 5. CDR1 LNHDA and CDR2 SQIVND come from the germline V gene (reference sequence). This CDR3 spans 16 amino acids. The CDR3 region is CASSAPGQGSNQPQHF. DNA of the CDR3: TGTGCCAGTAGTGCACCGGGACAGGGTAGCAATCAGCCCCAGCATTTT.

V and J are TRBV28 and TRBJ2-1; the match to TRBD1 covers 8 bases. The CDR3 is made up of 16 amino acids. Trimming cost V 6 bases and J 2 bases; bases outside gene matches: 9. Germline values: CDR1 MDHEN, CDR2 SYDVKM. The CDR3 coding sequence is TGTGCCAGCAGGGCAGCCGGACAGGGACCCTACAATGAGCAGTTCTTC. It specifies CASRAAGQGPYNEQFF.

V is TRBV28 and J is TRBJ1-2, with D possibly TRBD1 on 5 matching bases. V shed 3 bases and J shed 4 bases, with 15 bases lying between them. Germline-derived CDR1 and CDR2 are MDHEN and SYDVKM. The CDR3 is 15 amino acids. This chain's CDR3 is CASSLGVGEGYGYTF. The CDR3, as DNA: TGTGCCAGCAGTTTGGGCGTAGGGGAAGGCTATGGCTACACCTTC.

This clone was found once. J is TRBJ2-1 and V is TRBV2, with TRBD2 as a possible D gene (6 bases). This CDR3 has 16 residues. Trimming cost V 1 base and J 3 bases, with 13 bases left between them. Germline V lookup: CDR1 SNHLY, CDR2 FYNNEI. This CDR3 is CASSEVQRAYYNEQFF. The CDR3, as DNA: TGTGCCAGCAGTGAAGTACAGCGGGCCTACTACAATGAGCAGTTCTTC.

As concerns this clone: This sample includes further DNA sequences coding for the same CDR3. The chain employs TRBV5-1 and TRBJ2-2, with D possibly being TRBD2 (6 bases). The V gene lost 0 bases and the J gene lost 5 bases, with 11 bases spanning the gap. This CDR3 has 15 amino acids. Germline V lookup: CDR1 SGHRS, CDR2 YFSETQ. The CDR3 here is CASSLVQGGTGELFF. In nucleotides, the CDR3 is TGCGCCAGCAGCTTGGTTCAGGGAGGAACCGGGGAGCTGTTTTTT.

The chain carries TRBV19 and TRBJ1-4; 8 nucleotides agree with TRBD1. This CDR3 is built from 16 residues. J lost 5 bases, V lost 3 bases, and 8 bases had no gene match. CDR1 is LNHDA and CDR2 is SQIVND in the germline V gene (reference sequence). The CDR3: CASSIGAGGGNEKLFF. The CDR3 DNA is TGTGCCAGTAGTATTGGAGCAGGGGGCGGGAATGAAAAACTGTTTTTT.

This clone has only a few counts. This chain uses TRBV7-9 with TRBJ2-3, with a tentative D call TRBD1 (8 bases). Germline values: CDR1 SEHNR, CDR2 FQNEAQ (reference sequence). The CDR3 is made up of 17 amino acids. Trimming shortened V by 1 base and J by 3 bases, and 17 bases separated the two germline ends. CDR3 in DNA: TGTGCCAGCAGCTTAGGTGGCAGCGGGACAGGTACAGATACGCAGTATTTT. Translating it yields CASSLGGSGTGTDTQYF.

The DNA for the CDR3 is TGTGCCAGCACCAAAACAGGGAATGAGCAGTTCTTC. This codes for CASTKTGNEQFF. V usage is TRBV2 and J usage is TRBJ2-1, with D tentatively TRBD1 (6 bases). The CDR3 is 12 amino acids. The V gene's germline CDR1 is SNHLY and CDR2 FYNNEI. Deletions cut 7 bases from V and 7 bases from J, with 11 bases between.

CDR3 protein: CASSSSPTVNNEQFF. In nucleotides, the CDR3 is TGTGCCAGCAGTTCCTCCCCGACAGTTAACAATGAGCAGTTCTTC. The V call is TRBV28, the J call TRBJ2-1; a weak D match, TRBD1 (5 bases). V was trimmed by 4 bases and J by 5 bases, leaving 15 bases between them. This CDR3 has 15 amino acids. CDR1 MDHEN and CDR2 SYDVKM come from the germline V gene.

The chain couples TRBV7-9 to TRBJ2-3; TRBD1 is a possible D gene (6 bases). V was clipped by 3 bases and J by 2 bases, with 15 bases between them. The germline V gene encodes CDR1 SEHNR and CDR2 FQNEAQ (reference sequence). This CDR3 region has 16 residues. The CDR3 loop reads CASSLPRTETTDTQYF. The CDR3 DNA follows: TGTGCCAGCAGCTTGCCTCGGACAGAGACCACAGATACGCAGTATTTT.

The chain combines TRBV5-4 with TRBJ2-1; D uncertain. The length of the CDR3 is 13 residues. The V gene's germline CDR1 is SGHNT and CDR2 YYREEE (reference sequence). V lost 3 bases and J 2 bases, leaving 6 bases between the germline ends. The CDR3 DNA follows: TGTGCCAGCAGCTGGGCGACCTACAATGAGCAGTTCTTC. It codes for CASSWATYNEQFF.

The DNA for the CDR3 is TGTGCCAGTAGTACCGGGACTAGCGGGGGCCAGACCCAGTACTTC. The encoded protein is CASSTGTSGGQTQYF. The chain recombines TRBV19 with TRBJ2-5; 14 nucleotides agree with TRBD2. V was pared by 4 bases and J by 6 bases, with 4 bases of the junction left unmatched. CDR1 and CDR2 (germline): LNHDA, SQIVND (reference sequence). The CDR3 covers 15 residues. The full variable domain, with the rest looked up from reference TRBV19 and TRBJ2-5, is DGGITQSPKYLFRKEGQNVTLSCEQNLNHDAMYWYRQDPGQGLRLIYYSQIVNDFQKGDIAEGYSVSREKKESFPLTVTSAQKNPTAFYLCASSTGTSGGQTQYFGPGTRLLVL.

CDR3 sequence reads: CASSPILAGGPYEQFF. DNA of the CDR3: TGTGCCAGCAGTCCCATTCTAGCGGGAGGGCCCTATGAGCAGTTCTTC. The chain links TRBV27 to TRBJ2-1; 12 positions agree with TRBD2. The CDR3 length is 16 residues. J gave up 8 bases and V 5 bases, and 10 bases lay outside the gene matches. Germline CDR1 reads MNHEY; CDR2 reads SMNVEV (reference sequence).

The chain employs TRBV2 and TRBJ2-1; D possibly corresponds to TRBD1 (8 bases). The V end was cut by 8 bases, the J end by 2 bases, with 16 bases between. This CDR3 spans 15 amino acids. Germline V CDR1 and CDR2: SNHLY, FYNNEI. The CDR3 nucleotides read TGTGCCAGCTTCACAGGGGGGGTTGCCTACAATGAGCAGTTCTTC. This encodes CASFTGGVAYNEQFF.

This sequence joins TRBV5-6 and TRBJ1-5; 9 nucleotides match TRBD1. Germline CDR1 and CDR2: SGHDT and YYEEEE. The CDR3 contains 14 residues. The V gene end was trimmed by 4 bases and the J gene end by 9 bases; junction bases not matched to a gene: 8. CDR3 residues: CASSRDRARGPQHF. CDR3 DNA: TGTGCCAGCAGCAGGGACAGGGCCAGGGGGCCCCAGCATTTT.

This chain links TRBV28 with TRBJ1-5, with no clear D. The CDR3 loop spans 17 amino acids. Per germline, CDR1 MDHEN and CDR2 SYDVKM. V was cut by 6 bases and J by 6 bases, with 24 bases left in between. CDR3 in DNA: TGTGCCAGCAGCTCTGAGGGTTTGTATCGGGGAGGTCAGCCCCAGCATTTT. Its protein is CASSSEGLYRGGQPQHF. Filled out from reference TRBV28 and TRBJ1-5, the complete variable domain reads DVKVTQSSRYLVKRTGEKVFLECVQDMDHENMFWYRQDPGLGLRLIYFSYDVKMKEKGDIPEGYSVSREKKERFSLILESASTNQTSMYLCASSSEGLYRGGQPQHFGDGTRLSIL.

The chain has TRBV6-2 or TRBV6-3 and TRBJ1-2, with TRBD1 matching 10 bases. This CDR3 comprises 14 residues. Germline V gives CDR1 MNHEY, CDR2 SVGEGT. With V trimmed by 2 bases and J by 4 bases, 1 base remained unmatched. The DNA of the CDR3 is TGTGCCAGCAGTTACGGACAGGGGGTCTATGGCTACACCTTC. It codes for CASSYGQGVYGYTF.